This T cell receptor (beta chain) comes out of a study of early T cells in non-severe SARS-CoV-2 infection. General study points: VDJdb matching skewed toward anti-spike CD8 responses, missing private and CD4 specificities.

With regard to this clonotype: Its target is not known.

The V end lost 1 base, the J end lost 5 bases, and 11 bases lay between the germline ends. The CDR3 sequence is 14 residues long. Germline CDR1 MNHNS, CDR2 SASEGT. TCRdb processed the 5' RACE reads anew with MiXCR; each CDR3 protein has one entry. Of about 64,000 distinct CDR3 sequences listed, around 13% are singletons. The chain carries TRBV6-1 and TRBJ1-1, with D possibly TRBD1 on 6 matching bases. Sequencing input: whole blood. This clonotype was sampled from an adult who was a healthcare worker with PCR-confirmed SARS-CoV-2 infection or an uninfected control (not recorded which). The chain's CDR3 is CASSEGARGTEAFF. The CDR3 coding sequence is TGTGCCAGCAGTGAAGGTGCCAGGGGAACTGAAGCTTTCTTT.